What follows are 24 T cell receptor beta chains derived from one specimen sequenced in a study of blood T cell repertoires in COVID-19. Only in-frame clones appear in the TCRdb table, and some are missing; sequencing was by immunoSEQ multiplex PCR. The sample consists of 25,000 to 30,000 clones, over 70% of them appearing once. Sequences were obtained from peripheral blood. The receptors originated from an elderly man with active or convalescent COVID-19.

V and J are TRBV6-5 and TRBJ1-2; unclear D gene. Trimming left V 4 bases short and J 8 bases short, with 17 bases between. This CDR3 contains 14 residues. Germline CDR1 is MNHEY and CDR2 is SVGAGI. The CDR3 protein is CASSLVASVHGYTF. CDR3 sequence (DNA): TGTGCCAGCAGTTTAGTCGCGTCCGTCCACGGCTACACCTTC.

The CDR3 DNA reads TGTGCCAGCACCCCCGGACAGGGAGGATCACCCCTCCACTTT. Translated: CASTPGQGGSPLHF. This sequence joins TRBV6-5 and TRBJ1-6, with 8 bases aligning to TRBD1. This CDR3 is built from 14 residues. With 7 bases clipped from V and 10 bases from J, the junction kept 9 bases outside the gene matches. Germline V gene data show CDR1 as MNHEY and CDR2 as SVGAGI.

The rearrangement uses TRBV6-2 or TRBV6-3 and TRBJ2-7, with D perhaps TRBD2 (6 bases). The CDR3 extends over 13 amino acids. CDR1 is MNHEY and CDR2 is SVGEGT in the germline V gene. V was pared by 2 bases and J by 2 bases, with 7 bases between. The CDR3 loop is CASSYGGTYEQYF. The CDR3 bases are TGTGCCAGCAGTTACGGGGGGACCTACGAGCAGTACTTC.

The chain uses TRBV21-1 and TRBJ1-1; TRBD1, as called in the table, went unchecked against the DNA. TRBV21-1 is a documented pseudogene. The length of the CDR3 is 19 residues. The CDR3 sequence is CASTQGLGTGGLRNTEAFF. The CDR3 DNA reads TGTGCCAGCACCCAGGGTTTGGGGACAGGGGGCTTAAGGAACACTGAAGCTTTCTTT.

CDR3 in DNA: TGTGCCAGCACCGACTCAGGGGATAGAGAGACCCAGTACTTC. This gives the protein CASTDSGDRETQYF. This chain uses TRBV11-3 with TRBJ2-5, with a possible D match to TRBD1 (6 bases). In germline, CDR1 is SGHNT, CDR2 YENEEA. The germline V and J ends were trimmed by 7 bases and 4 bases, with 16 bases remaining between them. The CDR3 is 14 residues long. The variable domain in full, completed from reference TRBV11-3 and TRBJ2-5, reads EAGVVQSPRYKIIEKKQPVAFWCNPISGHNTLYWYLQNLGQGPELLIRYENEEAVDDSQLPKDRFSAERLKGVDSTLKIQPAELGDSAVYLCASTDSGDRETQYFGPGTRLLVL.

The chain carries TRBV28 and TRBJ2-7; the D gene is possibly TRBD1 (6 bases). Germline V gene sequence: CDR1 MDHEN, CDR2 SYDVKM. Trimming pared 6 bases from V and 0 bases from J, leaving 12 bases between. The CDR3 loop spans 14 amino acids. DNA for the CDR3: TGTGCCAGCAGGGACAGTTTTTCCTCCTACGAGCAGTACTTC. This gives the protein CASRDSFSSYEQYF.

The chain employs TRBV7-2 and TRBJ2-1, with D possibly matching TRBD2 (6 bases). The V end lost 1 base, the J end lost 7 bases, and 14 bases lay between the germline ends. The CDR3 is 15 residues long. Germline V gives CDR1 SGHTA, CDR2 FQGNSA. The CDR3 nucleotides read TGTGCCAGCAGCTTAGGGGGACTCGCTATTAATGAGCAGTTCTTC. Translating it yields CASSLGGLAINEQFF.

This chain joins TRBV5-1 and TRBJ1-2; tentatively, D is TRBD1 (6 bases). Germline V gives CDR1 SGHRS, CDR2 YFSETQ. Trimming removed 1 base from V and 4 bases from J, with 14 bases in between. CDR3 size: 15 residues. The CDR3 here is CASSLSVQGPYGYTF. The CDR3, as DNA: TGCGCCAGCAGCTTGTCGGTGCAGGGGCCCTATGGCTACACCTTC.

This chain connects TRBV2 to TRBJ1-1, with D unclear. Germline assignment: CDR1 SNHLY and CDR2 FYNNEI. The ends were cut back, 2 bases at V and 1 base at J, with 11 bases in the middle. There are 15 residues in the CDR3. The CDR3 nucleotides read TGTGCCAGCAGTGAAAGGCCAGGCAGGAACACTGAAGCTTTCTTT. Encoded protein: CASSERPGRNTEAFF.

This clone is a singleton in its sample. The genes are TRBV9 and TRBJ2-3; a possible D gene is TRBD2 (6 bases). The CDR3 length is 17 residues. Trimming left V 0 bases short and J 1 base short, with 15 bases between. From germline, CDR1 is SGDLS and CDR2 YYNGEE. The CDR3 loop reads CASSVDSWGGGTDTQYF. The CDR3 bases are TGTGCCAGCAGCGTAGATTCATGGGGCGGGGGCACAGATACGCAGTATTTT.

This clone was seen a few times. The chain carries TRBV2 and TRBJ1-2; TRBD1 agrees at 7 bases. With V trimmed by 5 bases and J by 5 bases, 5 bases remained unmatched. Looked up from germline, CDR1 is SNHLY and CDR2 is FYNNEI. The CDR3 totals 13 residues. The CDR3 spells CASSSGQRYGYTF. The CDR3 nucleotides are TGTGCCAGCAGTTCGGGACAGCGTTATGGCTACACCTTC.

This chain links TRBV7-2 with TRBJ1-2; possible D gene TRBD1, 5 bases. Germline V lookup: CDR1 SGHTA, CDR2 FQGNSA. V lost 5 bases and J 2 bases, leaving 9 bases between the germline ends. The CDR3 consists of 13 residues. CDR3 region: CASSPRENYGYTF. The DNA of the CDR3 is TGTGCCAGCAGCCCCAGGGAAAACTATGGCTACACCTTC.

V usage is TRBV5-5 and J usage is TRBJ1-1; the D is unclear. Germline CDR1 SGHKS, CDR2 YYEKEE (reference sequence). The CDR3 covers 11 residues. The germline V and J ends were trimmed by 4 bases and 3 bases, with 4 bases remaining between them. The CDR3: CASSRDTEAFF. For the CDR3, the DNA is TGTGCCAGCAGCCGAGACACTGAAGCTTTCTTT. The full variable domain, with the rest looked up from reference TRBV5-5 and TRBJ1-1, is DAGVTQSPTHLIKTRGQQVTLRCSPISGHKSVSWYQQVLGQGPQFIFQYYEKEERGRGNFPDRFSARQFPNYSSELNVNALLLGDSALYLCASSRDTEAFFGQGTRLTVV.

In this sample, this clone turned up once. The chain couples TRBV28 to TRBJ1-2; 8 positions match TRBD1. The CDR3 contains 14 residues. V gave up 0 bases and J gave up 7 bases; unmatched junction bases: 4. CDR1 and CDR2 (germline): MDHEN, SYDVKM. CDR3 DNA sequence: TGTGCCAGCAGTTTATGGGACAGGGTGGGTGGCTACACCTTC. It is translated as CASSLWDRVGGYTF.

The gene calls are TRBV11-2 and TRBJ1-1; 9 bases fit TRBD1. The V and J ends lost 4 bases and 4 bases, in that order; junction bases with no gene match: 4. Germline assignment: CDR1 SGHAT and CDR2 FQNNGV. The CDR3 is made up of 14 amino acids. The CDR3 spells CASSWDRVRTEAFF. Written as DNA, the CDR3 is TGTGCCAGCAGCTGGGACAGGGTGCGCACTGAAGCTTTCTTT.

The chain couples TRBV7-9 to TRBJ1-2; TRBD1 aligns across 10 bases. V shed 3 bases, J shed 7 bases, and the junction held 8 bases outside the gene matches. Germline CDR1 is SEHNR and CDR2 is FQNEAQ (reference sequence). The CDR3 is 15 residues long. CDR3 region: CASSFPAGQGFGYTF. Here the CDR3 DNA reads TGTGCCAGCAGCTTCCCCGCGGGACAGGGGTTTGGCTACACCTTC.

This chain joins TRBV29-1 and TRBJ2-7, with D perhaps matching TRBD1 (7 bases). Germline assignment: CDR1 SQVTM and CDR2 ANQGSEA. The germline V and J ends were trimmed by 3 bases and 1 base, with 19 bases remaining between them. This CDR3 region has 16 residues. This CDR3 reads CSVDRRVGTASYEQYF. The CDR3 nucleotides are TGCAGCGTTGATAGGAGGGTGGGGACAGCATCCTACGAGCAGTACTTC.

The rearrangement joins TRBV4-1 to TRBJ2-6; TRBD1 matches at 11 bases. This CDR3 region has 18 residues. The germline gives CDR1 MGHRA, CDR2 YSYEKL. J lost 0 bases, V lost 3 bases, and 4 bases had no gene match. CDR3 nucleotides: TGCGCCAGCAGCCACCCGGGACAGGGGGTCTCTGGGGCCAACGTCCTGACTTTC. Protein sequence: CASSHPGQGVSGANVLTF.

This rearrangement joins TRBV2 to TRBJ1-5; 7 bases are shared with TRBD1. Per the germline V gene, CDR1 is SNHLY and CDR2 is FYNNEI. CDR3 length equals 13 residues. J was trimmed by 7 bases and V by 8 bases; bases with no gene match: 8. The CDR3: CASGGRQGQPQHF. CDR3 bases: TGTGCCAGCGGTGGGAGACAGGGCCAGCCCCAGCATTTT.

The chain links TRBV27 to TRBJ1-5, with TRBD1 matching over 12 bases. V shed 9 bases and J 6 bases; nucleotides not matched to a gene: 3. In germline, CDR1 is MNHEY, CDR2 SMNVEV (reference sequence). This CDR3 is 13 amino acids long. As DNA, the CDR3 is TGTGCCAGTGGGACAGGGGGCGGTCAGCCCCAGCATTTT. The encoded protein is CASGTGGGQPQHF.

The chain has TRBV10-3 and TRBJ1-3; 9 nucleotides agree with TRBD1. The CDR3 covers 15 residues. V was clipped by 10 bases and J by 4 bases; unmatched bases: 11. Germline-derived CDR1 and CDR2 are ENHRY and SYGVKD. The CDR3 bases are TGTGCCACCAATAACAGGGGGCAGGGAGGAAACACCATATATTTT. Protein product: CATNNRGQGGNTIYF.

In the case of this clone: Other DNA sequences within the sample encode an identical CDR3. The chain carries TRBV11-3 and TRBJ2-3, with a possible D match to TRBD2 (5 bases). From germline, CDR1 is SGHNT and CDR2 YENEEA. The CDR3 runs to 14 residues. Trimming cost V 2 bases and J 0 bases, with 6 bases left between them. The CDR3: CASSLTGSTDTQYF. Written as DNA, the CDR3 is TGTGCCAGCAGCTTAACGGGAAGCACAGATACGCAGTATTTT.

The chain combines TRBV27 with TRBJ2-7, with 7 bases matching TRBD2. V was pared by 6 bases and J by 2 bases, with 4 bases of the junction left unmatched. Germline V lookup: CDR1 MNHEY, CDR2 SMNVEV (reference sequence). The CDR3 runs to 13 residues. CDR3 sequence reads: CASRGTNAYEQYF. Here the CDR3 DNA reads TGTGCCAGCAGAGGGACTAATGCCTACGAGCAGTACTTC.

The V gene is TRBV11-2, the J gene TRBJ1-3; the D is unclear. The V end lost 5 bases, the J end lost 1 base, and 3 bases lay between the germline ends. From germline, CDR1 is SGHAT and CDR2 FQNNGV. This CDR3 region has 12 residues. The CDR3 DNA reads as TGTGCCAGCAGCCCGTCTGGAAACACCATATATTTT. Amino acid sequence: CASSPSGNTIYF.